This TCR beta chain was recovered during a study of blood T cell repertoires in COVID-19. Study-level background: Researchers got acute and convalescent COVID-19 samples from the United States, Italy and Spain. PBMCs, B-cell-depleted T cells, or T cells provided the cDNA or gDNA that made up the material.

Germline V CDR1 and CDR2: SGHNT, YENEEA. Trimming removed 3 bases from V and 1 base from J, with 6 bases in between. This CDR3 is 13 amino acids long. How the authors handled the data: It was from reference gene primer amplification that nucleated cell counts were estimated. The protocol was immunoSEQ multiplex PCR, while the TCRdb copy is restricted to in-frame clones and leaves out a portion. D and trimming come from the DNA, and the V and J calls and clone size come from that table. Of 40,000 to 65,000 clones listed, about three quarters are singletons. This receptor was identified in a human donor with active or convalescent COVID-19. The donor label of this sample is uncertain. The genes are TRBV11-3 and TRBJ1-1; D uncertain. The specimen sequenced was peripheral blood. The CDR3 loop is CASSFQKNTEAFF. CDR3 DNA: TGTGCCAGCAGCTTTCAGAAGAACACTGAAGCTTTCTTT. The variable domain in full, with the rest retrieved from reference TRBV11-3 and TRBJ1-1, is EAGVVQSPRYKIIEKKQPVAFWCNPISGHNTLYWYLQNLGQGPELLIRYENEEAVDDSQLPKDRFSAERLKGVDSTLKIQPAELGDSAVYLCASSFQKNTEAFFGQGTRLTVV.